This section outlines one TCR beta chain sequence together with its context. Only a few counts were recorded for this clone. The specificity of this receptor is unknown. No qualities accompany the bases; no much larger clone lies one base away. This sample stems from a study of beta chain features in type 1 diabetes (dated by TCRdb to 2016 to 2019). About the full investigation: No differences in mean age, gender distribution, total cell number or subset yield were found between patients and healthy donors. A total of roughly 100 million sorted cells were examined across all samples, and RNA yield correlated strongly with the number of cells per subset. In the study, TCRB repertoires of sorted circulating CD4+ T cell subsets from recently diagnosed type 1 diabetes patients were compared with those of matched healthy donors. Whereas all 28 donors provided naive and central memory subsets, regulatory and stem cell-like memory subsets were isolated from just 8 patients and about 8 healthy donors.

All of the isolated RNA was reverse transcribed with the High Capacity cDNA Reverse Transcription Kit, so expressed TCRB transcripts were sequenced. Naive, central memory and regulatory T cell samples underwent deep immunoSEQ sequencing, averaging about 3.57 million total reads per sample. After sorted cells were lysed in RLT buffer, RNA was extracted with DNase-treated RNeasy Micro or Mini kits, with the choice depending on cell number. To prevent cross-contamination, every cell subset was processed on its own, while patient and healthy donor samples were processed together. The immunoSEQ multiplex PCR was used to amplify TCRB sequences from cDNA, yielding 87-bp fragments that span the CDR3 region. Sequencing of the amplicons was done on the Illumina HiSeq platform. As for the authors' bioinformatics: Synthetic template baselines were used to correct PCR bias computationally, reads within Hamming distance 2 were collapsed, and singletons that could not be merged were discarded. By aligning reads against IMGT, V, D and J genes, CDR3 length, and insertions or deletions at six rearrangement sites were assigned. Within each subset, clonotype counts were normalized to sorted cell number, and only after that were true diversity and Gini coefficients computed with the tcR R package. Repertoire sharing was quantified using the overlap coefficient calculated on TCRB nucleotide sequences. As a proxy for the pre-selection repertoire, out-of-frame TCRB sequences from naive cells were analyzed. The table was pulled from immuneACCESS by TCRdb, which kept in-frame rearrangements only. Such tables lose some clones; where checked, under half of the loss comes from unresolved V genes, and the rest has no known cause. V and J calls and clone size are given by that table; D and trimming were obtained from the DNA. In this sample the table shows under 300,000 clones, roughly 21% of which occur a single time. The ten largest account for 0.028% of the sample.

Each donor gave one peripheral blood draw, approximately 110 mL on average, collected into heparinised tubes. A BD FACSAria II was used to sort naive, central memory, regulatory and stem cell-like memory CD4+ T cells with a panel that included CD45RO, CCR7, CD25, CD127, CD95 and CD27. Purity was above 95% for every sorted population. Right away, PBMCs were isolated by Lymphoprep density gradient centrifugation and were stained directly, with no culture step. So that batch effects would be minimized, each experiment stained and sorted samples in pairs, pairing one healthy donor with one patient. At the junction V is shortened by 4 bases and J by 8 bases; bases outside the gene matches: 9. Taken from the germline V gene, the CDR1 and CDR2 loops are SGHTA and FQGTGA. The CDR3 runs 16 amino acids, cysteine and phenylalanine included. Only the CDR3 region is kept as DNA, spanning 48 bases read in frame from base 1.

General study outcomes and caveats: In all four CD4+ subsets, TCRB CDR3 length was moderately but significantly shorter in type 1 diabetes patients. Naive, central memory and regulatory TCRB repertoires appeared to be more similar among patients than among healthy donors. Only small numbers of individuals were included in the HLA sub-analyses, which left unresolved whether HLA type had any influence on TCRB rearrangement. At VDJ recombination sites, patients with type 1 diabetes made fewer insertions and deleted more nucleotides, a pattern implying thymic rearrangement abnormalities. Because cDNA rather than genomic DNA was sequenced, highly expressing activated cells could have been over-represented, although no difference in activation and CD3 levels was found between groups. Shorter templates might be favored by PCR, yet because patient and control samples were amplified and corrected together, any such skew would affect both groups equally.

This chain joins TRBV7-3 to TRBJ1-6; 9 junctional bases match TRBD1. What was sequenced was naive CD4+ T cells from blood. Read against the paper, the sample's cell subset or site label means: true naive CD4+ T cells. This receptor was taken from a middle-aged woman with type 1 diabetes. The DNA sequence follows: TGTGCCAGCAGCTCACGGGGGACAGGGCAGGATTCACCCCTCCACTTT. This encodes CASSSRGTGQDSPLHF.